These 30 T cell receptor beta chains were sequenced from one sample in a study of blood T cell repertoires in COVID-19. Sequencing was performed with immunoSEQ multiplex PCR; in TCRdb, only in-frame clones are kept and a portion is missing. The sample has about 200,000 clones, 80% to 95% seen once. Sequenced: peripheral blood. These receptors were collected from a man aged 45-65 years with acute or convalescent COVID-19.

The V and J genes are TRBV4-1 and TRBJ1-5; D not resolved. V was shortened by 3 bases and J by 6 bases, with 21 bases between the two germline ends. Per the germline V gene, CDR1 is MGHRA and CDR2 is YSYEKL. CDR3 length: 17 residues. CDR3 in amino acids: CASSQSWRIQTGQPQHF. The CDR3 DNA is TGCGCCAGCAGCCAGTCCTGGAGAATCCAAACGGGTCAGCCCCAGCATTTT.

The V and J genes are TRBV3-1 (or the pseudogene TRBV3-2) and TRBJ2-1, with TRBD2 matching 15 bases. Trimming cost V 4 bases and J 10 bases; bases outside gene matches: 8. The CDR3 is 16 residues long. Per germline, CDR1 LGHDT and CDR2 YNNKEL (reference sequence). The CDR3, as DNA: TGTGCCAGCAGCCCGCACGGGACTAGCGGGGGGCGGGAGCAGTTCTTC. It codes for CASSPHGTSGGREQFF.

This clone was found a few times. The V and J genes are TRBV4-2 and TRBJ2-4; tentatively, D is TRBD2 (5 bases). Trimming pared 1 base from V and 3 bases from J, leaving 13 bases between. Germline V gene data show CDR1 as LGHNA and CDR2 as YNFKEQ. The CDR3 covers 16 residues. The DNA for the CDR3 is TGTGCCAGCAGCCAAGGCCCCGGCGAGGGCAAAAACATTCAGTACTTC. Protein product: CASSQGPGEGKNIQYF.

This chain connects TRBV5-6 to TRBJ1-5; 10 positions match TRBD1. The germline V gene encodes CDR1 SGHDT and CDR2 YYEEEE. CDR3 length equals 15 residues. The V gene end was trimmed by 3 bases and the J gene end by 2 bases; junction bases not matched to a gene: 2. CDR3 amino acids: CASSSTGGGNQPQHF. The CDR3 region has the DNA TGTGCCAGCAGCTCGACAGGGGGCGGCAATCAGCCCCAGCATTTT.

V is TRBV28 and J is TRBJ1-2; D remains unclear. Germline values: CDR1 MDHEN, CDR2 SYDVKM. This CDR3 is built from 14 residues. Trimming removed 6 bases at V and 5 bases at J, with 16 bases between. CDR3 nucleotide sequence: TGTGCCAGCAGCCGCTCCCGGGGATGGTATGGCTACACCTTC. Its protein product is CASSRSRGWYGYTF.

The CDR3 here is CASSYSGPGTDTQYF. CDR3 DNA: TGTGCCAGCAGCTATAGCGGGCCCGGCACAGATACGCAGTATTTT. The chain uses TRBV3-1 (or the pseudogene TRBV3-2) and TRBJ2-3; the match to TRBD2 covers 7 bases. The junction had 6 bases not matched to a gene; V was cut back by 5 bases and J by 1 base. The germline gives CDR1 LGHDT, CDR2 YNNKEL (reference sequence). The CDR3 spans 15 residues.

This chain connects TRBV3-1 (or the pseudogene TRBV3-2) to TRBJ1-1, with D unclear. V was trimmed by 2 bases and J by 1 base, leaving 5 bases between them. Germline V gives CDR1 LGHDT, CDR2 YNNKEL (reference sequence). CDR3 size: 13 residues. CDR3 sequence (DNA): TGTGCCAGCAGCCAACAGGCGAACACTGAAGCTTTCTTT. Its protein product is CASSQQANTEAFF.

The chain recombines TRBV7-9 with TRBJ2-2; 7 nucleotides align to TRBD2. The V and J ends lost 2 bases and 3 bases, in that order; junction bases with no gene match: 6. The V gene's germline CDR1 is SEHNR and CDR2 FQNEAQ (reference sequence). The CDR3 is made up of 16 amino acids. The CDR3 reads CASSLRAGRDTGELFF. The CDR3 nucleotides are TGTGCCAGCAGCTTAAGGGCAGGGAGGGACACCGGGGAGCTGTTTTTT. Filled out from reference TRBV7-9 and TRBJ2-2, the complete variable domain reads DTGVSQNPRHKITKRGQNVTFRCDPISEHNRLYWYRQTLGQGPEFLTYFQNEAQLEKSRLLSDRFSAERPKGSFSTLEIQRTEQGDSAMYLCASSLRAGRDTGELFFGEGSRLTVL.

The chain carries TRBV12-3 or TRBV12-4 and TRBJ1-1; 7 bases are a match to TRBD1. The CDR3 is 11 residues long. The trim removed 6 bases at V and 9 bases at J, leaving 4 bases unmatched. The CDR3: CASSQDRKAFF. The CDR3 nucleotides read TGTGCCAGCAGCCAGGACAGGAAAGCTTTCTTT.

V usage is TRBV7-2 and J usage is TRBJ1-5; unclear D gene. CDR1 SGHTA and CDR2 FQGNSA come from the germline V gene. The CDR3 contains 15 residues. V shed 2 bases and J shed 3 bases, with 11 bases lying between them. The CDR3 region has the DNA TGTGCCAGCAGCTTAAAAACAGCTGCCAATCAGCCCCAGCATTTT. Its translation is CASSLKTAANQPQHF.

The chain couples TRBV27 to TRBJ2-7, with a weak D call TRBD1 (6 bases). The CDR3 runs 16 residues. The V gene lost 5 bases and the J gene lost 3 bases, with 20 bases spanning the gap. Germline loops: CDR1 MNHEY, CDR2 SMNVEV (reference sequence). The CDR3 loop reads CASSPLHNRALYEQYF. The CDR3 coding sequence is TGTGCCAGCAGTCCCCTACACAACAGGGCCCTCTACGAGCAGTACTTC.

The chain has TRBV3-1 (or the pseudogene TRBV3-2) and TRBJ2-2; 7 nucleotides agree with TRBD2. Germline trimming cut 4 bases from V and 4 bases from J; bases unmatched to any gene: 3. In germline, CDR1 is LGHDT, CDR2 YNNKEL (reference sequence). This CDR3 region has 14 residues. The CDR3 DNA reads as TGTGCCAGCAGCCCCGGCGGGGGCACCGGGGAGCTGTTTTTT. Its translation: CASSPGGGTGELFF.

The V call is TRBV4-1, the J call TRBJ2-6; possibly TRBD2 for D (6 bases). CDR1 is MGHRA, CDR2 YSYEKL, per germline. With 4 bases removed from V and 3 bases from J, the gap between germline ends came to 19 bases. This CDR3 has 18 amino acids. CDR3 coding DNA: TGCGCCAGCAGCCGATCCCCCACGGGAGTTCGTGGGGCCAACGTCCTGACTTTC. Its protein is CASSRSPTGVRGANVLTF.

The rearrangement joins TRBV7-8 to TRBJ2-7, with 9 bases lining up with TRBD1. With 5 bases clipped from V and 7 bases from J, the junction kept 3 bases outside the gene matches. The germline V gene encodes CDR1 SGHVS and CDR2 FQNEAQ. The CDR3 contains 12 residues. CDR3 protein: CASSPGQGEQYV. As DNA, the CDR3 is TGTGCCAGCAGCCCGGGACAGGGTGAGCAGTACGTC.

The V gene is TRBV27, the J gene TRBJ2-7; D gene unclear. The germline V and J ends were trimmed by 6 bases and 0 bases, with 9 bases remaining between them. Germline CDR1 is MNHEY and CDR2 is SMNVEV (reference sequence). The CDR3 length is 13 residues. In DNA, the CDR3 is TGTGCCAGCAGGTACGACAACTCCTACGAGCAGTACTTC. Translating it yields CASRYDNSYEQYF.

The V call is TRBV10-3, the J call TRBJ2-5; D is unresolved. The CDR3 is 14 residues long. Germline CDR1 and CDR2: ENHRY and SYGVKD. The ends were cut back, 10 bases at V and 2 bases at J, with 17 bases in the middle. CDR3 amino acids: CATAVRETQETQYF. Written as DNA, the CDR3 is TGTGCCACGGCGGTTAGAGAGACTCAAGAGACCCAGTACTTC.

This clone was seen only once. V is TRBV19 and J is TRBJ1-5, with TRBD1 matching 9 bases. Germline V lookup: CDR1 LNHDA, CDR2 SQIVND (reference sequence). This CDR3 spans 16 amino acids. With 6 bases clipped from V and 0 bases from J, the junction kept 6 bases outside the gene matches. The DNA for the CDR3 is TGTGCCAGTAGACAACCGGGACAGGGTAGCAATCAGCCCCAGCATTTT. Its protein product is CASRQPGQGSNQPQHF.

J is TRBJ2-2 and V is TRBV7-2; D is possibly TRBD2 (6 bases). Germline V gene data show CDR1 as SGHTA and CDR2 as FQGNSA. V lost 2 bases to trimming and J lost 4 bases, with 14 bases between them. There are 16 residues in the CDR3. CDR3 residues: CASSLFRQGLTGELFF. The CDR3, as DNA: TGTGCCAGCAGCTTATTCAGGCAGGGACTCACCGGGGAGCTGTTTTTT.

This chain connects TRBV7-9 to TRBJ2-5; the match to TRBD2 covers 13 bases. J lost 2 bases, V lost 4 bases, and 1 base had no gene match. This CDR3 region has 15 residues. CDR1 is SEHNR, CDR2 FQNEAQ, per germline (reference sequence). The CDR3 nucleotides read TGTGCCAGCAGCTCGGGACTAGCGGGACAAGAGACCCAGTACTTC. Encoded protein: CASSSGLAGQETQYF.

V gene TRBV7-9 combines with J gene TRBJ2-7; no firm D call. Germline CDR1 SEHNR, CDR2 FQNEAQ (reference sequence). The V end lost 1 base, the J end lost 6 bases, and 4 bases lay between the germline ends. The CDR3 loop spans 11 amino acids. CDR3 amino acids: CASSLGREQYF. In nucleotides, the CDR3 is TGTGCCAGCAGCTTAGGTCGCGAGCAGTACTTC.

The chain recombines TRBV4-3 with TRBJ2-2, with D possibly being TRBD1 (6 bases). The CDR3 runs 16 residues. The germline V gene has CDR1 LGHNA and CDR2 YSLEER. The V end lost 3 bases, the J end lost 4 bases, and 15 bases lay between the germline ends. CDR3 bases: TGCGCCAGCAGCCAGATCGGGACATTACCCACCGGGGAGCTGTTTTTT. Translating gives CASSQIGTLPTGELFF.

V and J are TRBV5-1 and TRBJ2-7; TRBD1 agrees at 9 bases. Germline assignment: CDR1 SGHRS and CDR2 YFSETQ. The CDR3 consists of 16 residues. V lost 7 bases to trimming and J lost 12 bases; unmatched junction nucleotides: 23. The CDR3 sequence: CASGDGSGTGRVFRYV. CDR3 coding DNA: TGCGCCAGCGGCGATGGTTCGGGGACAGGGAGGGTGTTTCGGTACGTC.

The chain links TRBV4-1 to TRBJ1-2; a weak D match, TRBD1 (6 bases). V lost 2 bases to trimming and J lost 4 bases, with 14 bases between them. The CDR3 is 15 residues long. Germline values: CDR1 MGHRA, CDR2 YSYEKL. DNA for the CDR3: TGCGCCAGCAGCCAACCGGGACAAATTCCCTATGGCTACACCTTC. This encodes CASSQPGQIPYGYTF.

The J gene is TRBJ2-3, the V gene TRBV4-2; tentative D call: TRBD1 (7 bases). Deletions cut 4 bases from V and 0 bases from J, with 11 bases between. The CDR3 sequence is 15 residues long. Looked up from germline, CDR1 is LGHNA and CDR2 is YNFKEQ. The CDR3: CASSRGTASTDTQYF. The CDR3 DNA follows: TGTGCCAGCAGCCGCGGGACAGCCAGCACAGATACGCAGTATTTT.

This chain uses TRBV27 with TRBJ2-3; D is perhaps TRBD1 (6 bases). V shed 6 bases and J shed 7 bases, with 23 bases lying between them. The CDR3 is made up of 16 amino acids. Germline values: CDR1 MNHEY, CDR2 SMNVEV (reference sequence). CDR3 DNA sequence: TGTGCCAGCAGCCCTGAAAAAACAGGGAGCTCCCATACGCAGTATTTT. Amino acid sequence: CASSPEKTGSSHTQYF.

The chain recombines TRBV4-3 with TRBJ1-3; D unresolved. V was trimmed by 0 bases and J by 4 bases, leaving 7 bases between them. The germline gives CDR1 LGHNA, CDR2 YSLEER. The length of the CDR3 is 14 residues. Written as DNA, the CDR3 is TGCGCCAGCAGCCAAGATCTTGTGGGAAACACCATATATTTT. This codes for CASSQDLVGNTIYF.

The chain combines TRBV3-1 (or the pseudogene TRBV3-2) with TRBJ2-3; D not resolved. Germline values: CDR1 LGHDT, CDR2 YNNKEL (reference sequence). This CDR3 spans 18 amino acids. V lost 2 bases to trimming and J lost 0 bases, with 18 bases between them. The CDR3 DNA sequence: TGTGCCAGCAGCCAAAGGATGTCATCAGAGGCTAGCACAGATACGCAGTATTTT. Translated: CASSQRMSSEASTDTQYF.

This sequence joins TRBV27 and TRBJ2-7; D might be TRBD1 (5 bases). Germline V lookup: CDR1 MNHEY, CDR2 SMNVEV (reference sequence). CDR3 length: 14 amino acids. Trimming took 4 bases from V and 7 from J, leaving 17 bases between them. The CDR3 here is CASSYSVGSGEQYV. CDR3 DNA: TGTGCCAGCAGTTACTCTGTGGGTTCAGGGGAGCAGTACGTC.

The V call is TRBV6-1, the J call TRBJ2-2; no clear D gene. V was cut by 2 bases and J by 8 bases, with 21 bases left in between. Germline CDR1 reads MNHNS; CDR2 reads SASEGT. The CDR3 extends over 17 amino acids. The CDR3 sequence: CASSELFSFTGLGELFF. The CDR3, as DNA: TGTGCCAGCAGTGAATTATTTAGCTTTACGGGTTTGGGGGAGCTGTTTTTT.

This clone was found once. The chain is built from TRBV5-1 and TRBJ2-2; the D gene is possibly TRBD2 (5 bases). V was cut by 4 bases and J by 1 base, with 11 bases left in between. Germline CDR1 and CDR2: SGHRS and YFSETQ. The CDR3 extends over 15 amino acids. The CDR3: CASSVEAGNTGELFF. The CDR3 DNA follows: TGCGCCAGCAGCGTGGAGGCGGGGAACACCGGGGAGCTGTTTTTT.